This T cell receptor (beta chain) was found in a study of regulatory T cells in long-lasting Graves disease. Findings and limits, study-wide: It was in persistent disease that TRBV28, TRBJ1-2 and TRBJ2-5 were favored.

Concerning this clonotype itself: Its antigen remains unknown.

V was cut by 6 bases and J by 3 bases, with 12 bases left in between. The CDR3 length is 14 residues. Germline V gene sequence: CDR1 MNHEY, CDR2 SVGEGT. The TCR beta library used iRepertoire HTBI primers with Arm-PCR amplification of CDR3. Via MiXCR, TCRdb re-called the multiplex PCR reads, giving one row per CDR3 protein. The sample shows about 310,000 distinct CDR3 sequences, 20% to 25% of them seen only once. Time point defined: persistent/refractory GD, antithyroid drugs over 5 years with positive TRAb. From PBMCs, RNA was extracted and then used to make the TCR library. The clonotype was recovered from a female donor with Graves disease. The source material was peripheral blood mononuclear cells (PBMCs), sampled when the disease was refractory, from a patient treated with antithyroid drugs. This chain joins TRBV6-2 or TRBV6-3 and TRBJ2-4, with D possibly matching TRBD2 (6 bases). The CDR3 bases are TGTGCCAGCAGAACGGGACTCCTCAAAAACATTCAGTACTTC. Protein product: CASRTGLLKNIQYF.